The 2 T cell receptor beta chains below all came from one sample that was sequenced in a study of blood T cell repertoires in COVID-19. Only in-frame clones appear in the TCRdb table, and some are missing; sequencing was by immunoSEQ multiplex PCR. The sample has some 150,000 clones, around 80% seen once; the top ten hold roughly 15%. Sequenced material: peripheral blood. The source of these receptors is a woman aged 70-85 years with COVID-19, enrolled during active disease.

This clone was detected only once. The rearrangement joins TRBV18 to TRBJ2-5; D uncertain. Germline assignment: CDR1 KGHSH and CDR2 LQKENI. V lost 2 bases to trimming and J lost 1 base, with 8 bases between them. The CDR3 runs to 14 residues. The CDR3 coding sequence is TGTGCCAGCTCACCAATCCCAGTCCAAGAGACCCAGTACTTC. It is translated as CASSPIPVQETQYF. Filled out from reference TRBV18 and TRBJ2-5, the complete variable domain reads NAGVMQNPRHLVRRRGQEARLRCSPMKGHSHVYWYRQLPEEGLKFMVYLQKENIIDESGMPKERFSAEFPKEGPSILRIQQVVRGDSAAYFCASSPIPVQETQYFGPGTRLLVL.

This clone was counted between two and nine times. CDR3 in amino acids: CASSPPSGSNTGELFF. The CDR3 DNA reads TGTGCCAGCTCACCACCGTCAGGGTCGAACACCGGGGAGCTGTTTTTT. V usage is TRBV18 and J usage is TRBJ2-2; D possibly corresponds to TRBD1 (5 bases). Germline lookup yields CDR1 KGHSH and CDR2 LQKENI. The CDR3 loop spans 16 amino acids. V was pared by 0 bases and J by 0 bases, with 8 bases between.